The rows below give T cell receptor beta chains drawn from one sample of a study of CD8 T cells in ankylosing spondylitis. Via MiXCR, TCRdb re-called the 5' RACE reads, giving one row per CDR3 protein. The sample carries approximately 130,000 distinct CDR3 sequences, 9.3% recorded once. The material sequenced was blood, either unsorted or a sorted T cell fraction (not recorded which). All receptors derive from a male donor with ankylosing spondylitis or in good health (not recorded which). CDR3s include the opening cysteine and the closing phenylalanine or tryptophan. D genes are given only for firm matches. The size field is filled for only some rows; it gives once, few, many or a size class.

V	J	D	size	DNA	CDR3
TRBV6-2/TRBV6-3	TRBJ2-7	NA	NA	TGTGCCAGCCACGGTCTTGCGGGCTTCTACGAGCAGTACTTC	CASHGLAGFYEQYF
TRBV5-1	TRBJ1-1	NA	NA	TGCGCCAGCGGACGTGCGGAGAACACTGAAGCTTTCTTT	CASGRAENTEAFF
TRBV4-3	TRBJ1-4	NA	many	TGCGCCAGCAGCCAAGATGGGGCGAATGAAAAACTGTTTTTT	CASSQDGANEKLFF
TRBV20-1	TRBJ2-7	NA	many	TGCAGTGCTAGACCCCGGAACTCCTACGAGCAGTACTTC	CSARPRNSYEQYF
TRBV28	TRBJ2-1	TRBD2	NA	TGTGCCAGCAGTTTCCGGGAGGGCCAGTTCTTC	CASSFREGQFF
TRBV20-1	TRBJ2-7	NA	NA	TGCAGTGCCAAGCCGAGGCTAGTCTACGAGCAGTACTTC	CSAKPRLVYEQYF
TRBV5-5	TRBJ2-7	NA	many	TGTGCCAGCAGCCTTGAACAGGGAACGGGGTACGAGCAGTACTTC	CASSLEQGTGYEQYF
TRBV7-2	TRBJ2-7	NA	many	TGTGCCAGCACCTCGGACTATTCCTACGAGCAGTACTTC	CASTSDYSYEQYF
TRBV10-3	TRBJ2-7	NA	many	TGTGCCATCAGTGAGACGGACGACAATACCTACGAGCAGTACTTC	CAISETDDNTYEQYF
TRBV7-2	TRBJ2-5	NA	few	TGTGCCAGCAGCTCTCAGACCGGGTCGCAAGAGACCCAGTACTTC	CASSSQTGSQETQYF
TRBV5-1	TRBJ1-2	NA	many	TGCGCCAGCAGCTTGGAGCACCTCTATGGCTACACCTTC	CASSLEHLYGYTF
TRBV6-2/TRBV6-3	TRBJ1-1	NA	NA	TGTGCCAGCAGGCTTCTGTACACTGAAGCTTTCTTT	CASRLLYTEAFF
TRBV20-1	TRBJ2-7	NA	many	TGCAGTGCGCCTGACAGTTCCTACGAGCAGTACTTC	CSAPDSSYEQYF
TRBV5-1	TRBJ2-1	TRBD2	many	TGCGCCAGCAGCTTGTGGTTAGCGGGAGGGTCCTCCTACAATGAGCAGTTCTTC	CASSLWLAGGSSYNEQFF
TRBV2	TRBJ2-1	TRBD2	many	TGTGCCAGCAAACGACTAGCTGCTTCCTACAATGAGCAGTTCTTC	CASKRLAASYNEQFF
TRBV7-2	TRBJ2-7	TRBD1	NA	TGTGCCAGCAGCTTCGGGCAGGGGGTCCACGAGCAGTACTTC	CASSFGQGVHEQYF
TRBV7-6	TRBJ2-7	TRBD1	few	TGTGCCAGCAGCCAAAACGACAGGGAAAAGCAGTACTTC	CASSQNDREKQYF
TRBV5-6	TRBJ1-1	NA	NA	TGTGCCAGCAGCTTGGGAGCCCGGGTCGGGAACACTGAAGCTTTCTTT	CASSLGARVGNTEAFF
TRBV4-1	TRBJ2-1	TRBD2	few	TGCGCCAGCAGCCAAGGTCATAGCGGGACCTACAATGAGCAGTTCTTC	CASSQGHSGTYNEQFF
TRBV9	TRBJ2-7	TRBD1	NA	TGTGCCAGCAGCATACAGGGGGAGTCGTACGAGCAGTACTTC	CASSIQGESYEQYF
TRBV15	TRBJ2-2	NA	few	TGTGCCACCAGCACAGGGTGGGTACGCGCCGGGGAGCTGTTTTTT	CATSTGWVRAGELFF
TRBV5-1	TRBJ2-5	TRBD1	many	TGCGCCAGCAGTAGAGACAGGGGGCGACTAGAGACCCAGTACTTC	CASSRDRGRLETQYF
TRBV30	TRBJ2-1	NA	NA	TGTGCCTGGAGTCCTGGGAGCCCCTTCTACAATGAGCAGTTCTTC	CAWSPGSPFYNEQFF
TRBV29-1	TRBJ2-1	TRBD2	many	TGCAGCGTAACGCCGGGACTAGTATCTGGTGAGCAGTTCTTC	CSVTPGLVSGEQFF
TRBV20-1	TRBJ1-5	TRBD1	few	TGCAGTGCTAGAGACAGGACAGGGGGCCTTCAGCCCCAGCATTTT	CSARDRTGGLQPQHF
TRBV4-2	TRBJ2-1	TRBD2	many	TGTGCCAGCAGCCTCGGGACTAGCGGCCCCAATGAGCAGTTCTTC	CASSLGTSGPNEQFF
TRBV29-1	TRBJ2-3	TRBD2	NA	TGCAGCGTTGAAGATTGGGGGGAGGGCCGTCTGGACACAGATACGCAGTATTTT	CSVEDWGEGRLDTDTQYF
TRBV7-2	TRBJ1-6	NA	few	TGTGCCAGTAAGGAATGGGAAGCAGGCCGTCAAAATTCACCCCTCCACTTT	CASKEWEAGRQNSPLHF
TRBV5-1	TRBJ1-1	NA	many	TGCGCCAGCAGCCTGCAAACAGGGAACACTGAAGCTTTCTTT	CASSLQTGNTEAFF
TRBV27	TRBJ2-7	TRBD2	many	TGTGCCAGCAGTAGCCTGGGGGGGGACTCCTACGAGCAGTACTTC	CASSSLGGDSYEQYF
TRBV12-3/TRBV12-4	TRBJ1-1	NA	NA	TGTGCCAGCAGTTTAGAAACGCGAACTGAAGCTTTCTTT	CASSLETRTEAFF
TRBV6-2/TRBV6-3	TRBJ2-5	NA	few	TGTGCCAGCAGTTACTCGAAGGACACATGGTACCAAGAGACCCAGTACTTC	CASSYSKDTWYQETQYF
TRBV9	TRBJ2-3	TRBD2	many	TGTGCCAGCGCGAGAGCGGGAGGGAGCACAGATACGCAGTATTTT	CASARAGGSTDTQYF
TRBV6-5	TRBJ2-7	NA	many	TGTGCCAGCAGTATCGATTATAGCTCCTACGAGCAGTACTTC	CASSIDYSSYEQYF
TRBV20-1	TRBJ2-2	NA	many	TGCAGTGCGAGCGCCTCGAACACCGGGGAGCTGTTTTTT	CSASASNTGELFF
TRBV28	TRBJ1-6	NA	many	TGTGCCAGCAGTTCAACGAGGCCCCTCCACTTT	CASSSTRPLHF
TRBV10-3	TRBJ2-3	TRBD1	many	TGTGCCATCAGTATGGACAGGAGAAAGACAGATACGCAGTATTTT	CAISMDRRKTDTQYF
TRBV28	TRBJ2-7	TRBD2	many	TGTGCCAGCAGGCCTAGCGGGAAGGACGAGCAGTACTTC	CASRPSGKDEQYF
TRBV3-1	TRBJ2-5	NA	NA	TGTGCCAGCAGCCAAGCCGGCGAGACCCAGTACTTC	CASSQAGETQYF
TRBV5-1	TRBJ2-5	TRBD2	many	TGCGCCAGCAGCTTAGGACTAGCGGCTGAAGAGACCCAGTACTTC	CASSLGLAAEETQYF
TRBV27	TRBJ2-1	TRBD2	NA	TGTGCCAGCAGTTTATCGACGGGACTAGCGGGCTACAATGAGCAGTTCTTC	CASSLSTGLAGYNEQFF
TRBV5-1	TRBJ2-7	TRBD1	many	TGCGCCAGCAGCTGGACAGGGGAATACGAGCAGTACTTC	CASSWTGEYEQYF
TRBV7-2	TRBJ2-1	TRBD2	NA	TGTGCCAGCAGCGCCACCTCGGCTAGCGGGGGGTACAATGAGCAGTTCTTC	CASSATSASGGYNEQFF
TRBV6-1	TRBJ2-2	TRBD2	NA	TGTGCCAGCAGGCCGGGAGGGCTTAGGGGAGACACCGGGGAGCTGTTTTTT	CASRPGGLRGDTGELFF
TRBV3-1	TRBJ2-1	NA	many	TGTGCCAGCAGCCAAGCGGAGAGTGAGCAGTTCTTC	CASSQAESEQFF